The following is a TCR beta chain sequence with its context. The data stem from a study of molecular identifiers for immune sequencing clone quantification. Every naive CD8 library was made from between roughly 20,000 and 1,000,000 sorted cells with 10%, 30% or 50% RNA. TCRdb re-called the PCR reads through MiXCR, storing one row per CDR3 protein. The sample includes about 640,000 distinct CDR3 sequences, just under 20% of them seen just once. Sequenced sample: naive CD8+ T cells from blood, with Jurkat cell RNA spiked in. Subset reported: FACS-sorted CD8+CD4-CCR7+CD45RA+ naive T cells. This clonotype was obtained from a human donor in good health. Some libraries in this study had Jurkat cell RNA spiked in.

CDR3 region: CASSSIAVPYNEQFF. For the CDR3, the DNA is TGTGCCAGCAGCTCGATAGCGGTTCCATACAATGAGCAGTTCTTC. This chain connects TRBV7-3 to TRBJ2-1; D is perhaps TRBD2 (6 bases). Germline V gene data show CDR1 as SGHTA and CDR2 as FQGTGA. The V end was cut by 4 bases, the J end by 4 bases, with 14 bases between. The CDR3 runs 15 residues.